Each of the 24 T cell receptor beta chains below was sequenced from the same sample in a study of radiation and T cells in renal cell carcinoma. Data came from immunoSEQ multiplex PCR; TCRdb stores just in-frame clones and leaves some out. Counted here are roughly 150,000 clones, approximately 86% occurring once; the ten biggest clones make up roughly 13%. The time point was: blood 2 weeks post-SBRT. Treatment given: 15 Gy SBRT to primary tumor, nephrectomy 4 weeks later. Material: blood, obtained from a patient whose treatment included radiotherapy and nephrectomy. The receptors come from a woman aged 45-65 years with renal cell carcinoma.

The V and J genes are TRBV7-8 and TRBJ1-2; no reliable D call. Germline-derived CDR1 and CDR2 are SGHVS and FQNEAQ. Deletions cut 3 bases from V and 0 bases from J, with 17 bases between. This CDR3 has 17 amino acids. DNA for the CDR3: TGTGCCAGCAGCTTCACCCCAAGCTCCTCATCTAACTATGGCTACACCTTC. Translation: CASSFTPSSSSNYGYTF.

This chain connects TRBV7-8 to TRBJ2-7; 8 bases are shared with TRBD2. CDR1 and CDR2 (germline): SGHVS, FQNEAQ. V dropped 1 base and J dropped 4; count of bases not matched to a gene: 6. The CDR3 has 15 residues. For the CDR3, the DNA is TGTGCCAGCAGCTTAGGAAGCCAGCGGGGGTACGAGCAGTACTTC. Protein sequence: CASSLGSQRGYEQYF.

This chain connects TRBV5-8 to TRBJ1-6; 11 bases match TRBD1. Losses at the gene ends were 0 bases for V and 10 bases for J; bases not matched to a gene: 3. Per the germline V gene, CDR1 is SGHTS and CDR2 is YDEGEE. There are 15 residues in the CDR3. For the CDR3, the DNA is TGTGCCAGCAGCTTGGCCGGGACAGGGGGATCACCCCTCCACTTT. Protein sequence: CASSLAGTGGSPLHF.

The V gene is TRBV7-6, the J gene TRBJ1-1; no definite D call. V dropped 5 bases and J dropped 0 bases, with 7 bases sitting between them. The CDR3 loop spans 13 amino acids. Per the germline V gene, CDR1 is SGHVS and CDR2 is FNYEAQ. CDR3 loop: CASSQDLNTEAFF. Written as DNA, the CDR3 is TGTGCCAGCAGCCAGGACCTGAACACTGAAGCTTTCTTT.

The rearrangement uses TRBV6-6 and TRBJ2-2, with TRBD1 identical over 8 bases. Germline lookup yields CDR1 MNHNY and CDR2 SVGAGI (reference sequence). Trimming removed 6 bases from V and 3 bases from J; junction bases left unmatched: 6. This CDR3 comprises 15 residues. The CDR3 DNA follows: TGTGCCAGCAGCAGGGGGCAGGGTCACACCGGGGAGCTGTTTTTT. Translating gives CASSRGQGHTGELFF.

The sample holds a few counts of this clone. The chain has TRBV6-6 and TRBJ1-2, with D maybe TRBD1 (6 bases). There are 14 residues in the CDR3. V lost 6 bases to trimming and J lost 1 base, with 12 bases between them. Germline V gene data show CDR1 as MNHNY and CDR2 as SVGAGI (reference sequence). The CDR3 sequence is CASRNRAINYGYTF. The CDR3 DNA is TGTGCCAGCAGAAACAGGGCGATTAACTATGGCTACACCTTC.

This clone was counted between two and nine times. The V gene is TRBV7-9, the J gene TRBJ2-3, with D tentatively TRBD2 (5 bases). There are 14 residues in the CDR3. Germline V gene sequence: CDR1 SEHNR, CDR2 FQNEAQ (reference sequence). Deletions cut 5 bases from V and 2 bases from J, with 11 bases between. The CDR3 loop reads CASSPSGNTDTQYF. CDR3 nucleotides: TGTGCCAGCAGCCCCTCGGGGAACACAGATACGCAGTATTTT.

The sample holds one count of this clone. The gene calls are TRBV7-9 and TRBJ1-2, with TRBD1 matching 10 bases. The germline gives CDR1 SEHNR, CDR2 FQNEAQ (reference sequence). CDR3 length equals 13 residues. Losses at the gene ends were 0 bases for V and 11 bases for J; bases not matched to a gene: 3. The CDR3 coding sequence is TGTGCCAGCAGCTTAGCGGGGGACAGGGGTTACACCTTC. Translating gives CASSLAGDRGYTF.

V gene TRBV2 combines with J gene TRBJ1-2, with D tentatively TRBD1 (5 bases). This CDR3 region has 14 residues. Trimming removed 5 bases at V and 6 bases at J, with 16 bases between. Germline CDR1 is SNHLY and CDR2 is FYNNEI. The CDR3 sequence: CASSPIQGFHGYTF. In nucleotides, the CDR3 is TGTGCCAGCAGTCCAATTCAGGGTTTCCATGGCTACACCTTC.

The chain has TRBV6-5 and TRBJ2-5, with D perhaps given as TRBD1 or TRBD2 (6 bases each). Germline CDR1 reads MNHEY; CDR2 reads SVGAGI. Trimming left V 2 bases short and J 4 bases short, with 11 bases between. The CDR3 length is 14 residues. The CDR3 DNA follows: TGTGCCAGCAGTTACCGCCCGGGGGCAGAGACCCAGTACTTC. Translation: CASSYRPGAETQYF.

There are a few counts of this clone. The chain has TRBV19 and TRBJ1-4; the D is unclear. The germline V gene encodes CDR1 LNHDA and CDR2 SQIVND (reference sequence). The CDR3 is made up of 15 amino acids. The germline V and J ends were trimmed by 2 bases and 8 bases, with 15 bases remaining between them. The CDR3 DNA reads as TGTGCCAGTAGTATAACCCAGGTGGAGTCCGAAAAACTGTTTTTT. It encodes CASSITQVESEKLFF.

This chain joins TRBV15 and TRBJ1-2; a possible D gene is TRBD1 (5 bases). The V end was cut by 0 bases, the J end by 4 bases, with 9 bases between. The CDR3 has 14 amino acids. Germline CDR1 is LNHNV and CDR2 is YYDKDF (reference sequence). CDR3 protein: CATSRDKGSYGYTF. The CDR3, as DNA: TGTGCCACCAGCAGAGATAAGGGGTCCTATGGCTACACCTTC.

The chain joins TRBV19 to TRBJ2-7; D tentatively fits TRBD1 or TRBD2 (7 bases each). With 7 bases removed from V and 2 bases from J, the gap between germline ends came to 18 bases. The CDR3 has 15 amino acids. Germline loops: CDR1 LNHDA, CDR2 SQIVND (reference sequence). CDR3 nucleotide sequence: TGTGCCAGTAATCGGGGGGACAGTTTGGCCTACGAGCAGTACTTC. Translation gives CASNRGDSLAYEQYF.

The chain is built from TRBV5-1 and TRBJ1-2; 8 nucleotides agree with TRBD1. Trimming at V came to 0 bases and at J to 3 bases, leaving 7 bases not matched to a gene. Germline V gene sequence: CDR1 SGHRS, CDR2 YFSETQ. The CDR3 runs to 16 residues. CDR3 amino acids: CASSLAPDRADYGYTF. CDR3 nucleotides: TGCGCCAGCAGCTTGGCCCCGGACAGGGCCGACTATGGCTACACCTTC.

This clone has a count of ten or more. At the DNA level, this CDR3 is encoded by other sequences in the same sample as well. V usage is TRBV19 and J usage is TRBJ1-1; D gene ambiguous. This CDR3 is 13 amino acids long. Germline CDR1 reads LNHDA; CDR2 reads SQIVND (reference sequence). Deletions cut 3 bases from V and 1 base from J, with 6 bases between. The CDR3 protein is CASSIGTNTEAFF. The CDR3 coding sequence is TGTGCCAGTAGTATCGGCACGAACACTGAAGCTTTCTTT.

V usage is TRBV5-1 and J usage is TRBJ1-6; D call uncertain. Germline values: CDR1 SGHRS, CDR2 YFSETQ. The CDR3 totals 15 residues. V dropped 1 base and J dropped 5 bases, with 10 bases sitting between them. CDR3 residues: CASSLMAADNSPLHF. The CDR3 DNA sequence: TGCGCCAGCAGCTTGATGGCAGCGGATAATTCACCCCTCCACTTT. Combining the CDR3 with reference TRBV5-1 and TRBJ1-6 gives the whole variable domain KAGVTQTPRYLIKTRGQQVTLSCSPISGHRSVSWYQQTPGQGLQFLFEYFSETQRNKGNFPGRFSGRQFSNSRSEMNVSTLELGDSALYLCASSLMAADNSPLHFGNGTRLTVT.

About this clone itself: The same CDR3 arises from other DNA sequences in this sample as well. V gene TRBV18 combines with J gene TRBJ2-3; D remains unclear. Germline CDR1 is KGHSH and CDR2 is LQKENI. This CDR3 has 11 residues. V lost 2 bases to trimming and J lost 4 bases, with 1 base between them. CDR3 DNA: TGTGCCAGCTCACCATCAGATACGCAGTATTTT. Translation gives CASSPSDTQYF.

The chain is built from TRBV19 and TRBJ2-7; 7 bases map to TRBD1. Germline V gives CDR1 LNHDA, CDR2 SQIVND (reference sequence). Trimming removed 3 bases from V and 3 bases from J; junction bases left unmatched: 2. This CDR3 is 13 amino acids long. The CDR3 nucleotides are TGTGCCAGTAGTATCGGACAGGTCTACGAGCAGTACTTC. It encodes CASSIGQVYEQYF.

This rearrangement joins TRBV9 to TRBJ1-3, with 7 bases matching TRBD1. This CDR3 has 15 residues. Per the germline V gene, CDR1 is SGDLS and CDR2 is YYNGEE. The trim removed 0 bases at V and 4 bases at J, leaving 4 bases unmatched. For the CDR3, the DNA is TGTGCCAGCAGCGTAGGACAGGGAATAGGAAACACCATATATTTT. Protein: CASSVGQGIGNTIYF.

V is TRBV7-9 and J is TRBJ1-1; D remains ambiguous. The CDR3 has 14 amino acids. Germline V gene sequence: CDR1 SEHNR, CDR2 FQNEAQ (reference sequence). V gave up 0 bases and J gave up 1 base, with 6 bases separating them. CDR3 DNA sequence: TGTGCCAGCAGCTTAGCCGAGGGGAACACTGAAGCTTTCTTT. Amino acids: CASSLAEGNTEAFF.

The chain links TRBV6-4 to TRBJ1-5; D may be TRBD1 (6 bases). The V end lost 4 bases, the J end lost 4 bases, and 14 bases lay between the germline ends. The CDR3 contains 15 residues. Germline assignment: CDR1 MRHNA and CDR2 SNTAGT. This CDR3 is CASSVLAQGNQPQHF. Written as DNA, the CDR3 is TGTGCCAGCAGTGTTTTGGCACAGGGTAATCAGCCCCAGCATTTT.

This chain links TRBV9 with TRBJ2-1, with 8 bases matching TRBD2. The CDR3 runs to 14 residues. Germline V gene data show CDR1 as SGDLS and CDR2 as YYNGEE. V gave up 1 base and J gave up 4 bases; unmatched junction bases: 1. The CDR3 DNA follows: TGTGCCAGCAGCGTAAGCGGGGGATACAATGAGCAGTTCTTC. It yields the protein CASSVSGGYNEQFF.

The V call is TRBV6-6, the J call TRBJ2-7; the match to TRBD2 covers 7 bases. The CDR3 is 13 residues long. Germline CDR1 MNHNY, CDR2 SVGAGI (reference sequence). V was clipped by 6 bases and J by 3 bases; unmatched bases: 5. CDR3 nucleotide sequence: TGTGCCAGCAGGGGGGGGACTTACTACGAGCAGTACTTC. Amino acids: CASRGGTYYEQYF.

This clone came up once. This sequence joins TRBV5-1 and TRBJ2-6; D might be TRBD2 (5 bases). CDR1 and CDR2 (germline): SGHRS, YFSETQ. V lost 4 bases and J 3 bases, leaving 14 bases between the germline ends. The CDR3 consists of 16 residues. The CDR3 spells CASSPGSLSGANVLTF. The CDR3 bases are TGCGCCAGCAGCCCGGGGAGTTTGAGTGGGGCCAACGTCCTGACTTTC.